This T cell receptor beta chain was identified during a study of blood T cell repertoires in COVID-19. Participants were placed into cohorts based on the clinical history they reported. The germline V gene encodes CDR1 SGHTA and CDR2 FQGNSA. Trimming stripped 2 bases from V and 4 bases from J, with 14 bases between. CDR3 size: 15 residues. This clone showed up just a few times. Sequenced by immunoSEQ multiplex PCR; TCRdb stores in-frame clones only, minus some. Among some 490,000 clones listed, about 88% were seen once. The clonotype was recovered from a woman aged 60 to 75 who had recovered from COVID-19. Sequencing was carried out using PBMCs or T cells enriched from blood (not recorded which). This rearrangement joins TRBV7-2 to TRBJ1-2; D perhaps matches TRBD1 (6 bases). The CDR3 DNA follows: TGTGCCAGCAGCTTAACCCGACAGGCTACCTATGGCTACACCTTC. Protein product: CASSLTRQATYGYTF.